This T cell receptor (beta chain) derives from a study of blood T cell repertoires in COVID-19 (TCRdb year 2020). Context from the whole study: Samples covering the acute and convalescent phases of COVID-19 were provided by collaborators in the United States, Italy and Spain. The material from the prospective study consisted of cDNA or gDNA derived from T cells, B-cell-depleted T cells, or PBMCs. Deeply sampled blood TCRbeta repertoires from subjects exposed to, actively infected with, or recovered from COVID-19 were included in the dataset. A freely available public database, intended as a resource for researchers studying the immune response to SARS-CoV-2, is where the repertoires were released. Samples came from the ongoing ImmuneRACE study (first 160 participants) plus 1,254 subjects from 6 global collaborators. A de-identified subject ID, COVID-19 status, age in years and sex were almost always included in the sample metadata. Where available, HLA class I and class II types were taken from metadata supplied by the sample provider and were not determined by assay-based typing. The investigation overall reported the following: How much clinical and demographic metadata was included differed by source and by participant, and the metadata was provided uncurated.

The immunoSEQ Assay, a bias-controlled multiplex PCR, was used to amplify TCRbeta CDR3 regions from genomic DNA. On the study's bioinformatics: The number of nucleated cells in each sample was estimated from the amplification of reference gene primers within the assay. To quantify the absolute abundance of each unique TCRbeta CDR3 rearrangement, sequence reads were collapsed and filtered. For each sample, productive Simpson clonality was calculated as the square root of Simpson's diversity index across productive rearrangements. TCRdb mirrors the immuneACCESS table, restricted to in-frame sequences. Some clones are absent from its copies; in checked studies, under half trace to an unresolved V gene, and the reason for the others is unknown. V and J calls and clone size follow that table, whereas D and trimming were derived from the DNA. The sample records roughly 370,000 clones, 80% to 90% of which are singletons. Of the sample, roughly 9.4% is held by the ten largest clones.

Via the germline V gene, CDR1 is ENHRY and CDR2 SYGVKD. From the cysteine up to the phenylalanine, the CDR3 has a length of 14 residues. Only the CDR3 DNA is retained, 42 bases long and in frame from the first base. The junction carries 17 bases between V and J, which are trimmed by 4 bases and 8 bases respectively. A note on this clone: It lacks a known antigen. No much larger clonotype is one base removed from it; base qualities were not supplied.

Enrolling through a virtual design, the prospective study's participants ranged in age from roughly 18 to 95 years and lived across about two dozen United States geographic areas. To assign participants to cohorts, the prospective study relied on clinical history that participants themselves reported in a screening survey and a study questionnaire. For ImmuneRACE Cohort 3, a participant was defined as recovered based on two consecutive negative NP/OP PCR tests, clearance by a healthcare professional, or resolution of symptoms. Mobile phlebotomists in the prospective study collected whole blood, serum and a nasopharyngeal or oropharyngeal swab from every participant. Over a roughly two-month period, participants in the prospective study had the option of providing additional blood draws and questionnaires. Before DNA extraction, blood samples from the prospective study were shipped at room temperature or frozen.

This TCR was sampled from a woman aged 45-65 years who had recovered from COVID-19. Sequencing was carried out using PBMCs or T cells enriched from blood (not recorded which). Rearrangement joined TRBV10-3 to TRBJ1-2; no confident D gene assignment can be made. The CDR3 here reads CAISAATLSRGYTF. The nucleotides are TGTGCCATCAGTGCCGCGACCTTGTCGCGGGGCTACACCTTC.